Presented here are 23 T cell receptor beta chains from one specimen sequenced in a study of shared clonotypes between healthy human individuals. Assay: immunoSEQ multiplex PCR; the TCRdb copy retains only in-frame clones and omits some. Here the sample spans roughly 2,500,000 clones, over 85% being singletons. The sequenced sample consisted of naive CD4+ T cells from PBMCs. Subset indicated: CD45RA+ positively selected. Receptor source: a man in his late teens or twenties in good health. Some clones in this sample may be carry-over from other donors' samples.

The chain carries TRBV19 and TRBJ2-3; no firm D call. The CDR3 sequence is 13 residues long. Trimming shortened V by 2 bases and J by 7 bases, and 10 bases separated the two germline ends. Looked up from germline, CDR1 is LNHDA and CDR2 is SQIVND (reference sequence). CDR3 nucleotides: TGTGCCAGTAGTATAATTGGGCAAAATACGCAGTATTTT. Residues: CASSIIGQNTQYF.

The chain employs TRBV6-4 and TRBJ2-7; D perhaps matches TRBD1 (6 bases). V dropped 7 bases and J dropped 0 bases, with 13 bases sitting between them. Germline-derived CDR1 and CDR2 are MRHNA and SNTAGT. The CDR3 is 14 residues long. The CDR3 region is CASTGTPGSYEQYF. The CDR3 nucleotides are TGTGCCAGCACCGGGACACCCGGCTCCTACGAGCAGTACTTC.

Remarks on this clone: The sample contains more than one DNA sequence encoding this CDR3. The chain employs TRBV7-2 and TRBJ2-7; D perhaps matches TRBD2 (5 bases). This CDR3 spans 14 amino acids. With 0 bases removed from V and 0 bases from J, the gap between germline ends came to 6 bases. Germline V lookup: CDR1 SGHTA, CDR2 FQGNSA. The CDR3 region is CASSLAGSSYEQYF. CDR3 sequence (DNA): TGTGCCAGCAGCTTAGCGGGGAGCTCCTACGAGCAGTACTTC.

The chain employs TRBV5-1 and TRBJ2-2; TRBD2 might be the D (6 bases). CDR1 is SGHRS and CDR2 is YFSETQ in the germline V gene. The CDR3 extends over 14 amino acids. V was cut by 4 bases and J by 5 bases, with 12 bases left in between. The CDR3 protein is CASSRGGGTGELFF. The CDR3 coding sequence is TGCGCCAGCAGCAGGGGCGGAGGGACCGGGGAGCTGTTTTTT.

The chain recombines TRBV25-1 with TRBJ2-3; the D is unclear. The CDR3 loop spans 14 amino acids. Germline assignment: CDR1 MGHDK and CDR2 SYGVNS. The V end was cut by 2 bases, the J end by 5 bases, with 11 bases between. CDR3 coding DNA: TGTGCCAGCAGTGAACCGGCACTAAGAGATACGCAGTATTTT. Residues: CASSEPALRDTQYF.

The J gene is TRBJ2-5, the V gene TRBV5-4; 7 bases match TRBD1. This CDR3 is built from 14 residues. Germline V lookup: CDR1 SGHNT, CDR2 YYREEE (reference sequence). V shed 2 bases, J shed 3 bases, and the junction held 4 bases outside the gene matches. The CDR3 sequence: CASSFKGAEETQYF. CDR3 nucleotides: TGTGCCAGCAGCTTTAAGGGGGCAGAAGAGACCCAGTACTTC.

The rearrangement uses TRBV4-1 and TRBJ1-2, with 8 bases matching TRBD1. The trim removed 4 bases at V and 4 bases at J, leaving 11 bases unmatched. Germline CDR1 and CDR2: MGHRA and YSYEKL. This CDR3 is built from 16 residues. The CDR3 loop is CASSLFPDRVTYGYTF. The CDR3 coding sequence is TGCGCCAGCAGCCTTTTCCCGGACAGGGTTACCTATGGCTACACCTTC.

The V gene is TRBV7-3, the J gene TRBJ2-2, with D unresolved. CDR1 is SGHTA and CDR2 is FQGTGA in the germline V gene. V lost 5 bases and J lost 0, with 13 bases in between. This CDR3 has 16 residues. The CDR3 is CASSHSPSTNTGELFF. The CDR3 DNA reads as TGTGCCAGCAGCCACAGCCCTTCTACGAACACCGGGGAGCTGTTTTTT. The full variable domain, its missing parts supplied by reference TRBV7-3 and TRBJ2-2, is GAGVSQTPSNKVTEKGKYVELRCDPISGHTALYWYRQSLGQGPEFLIYFQGTGAADDSGLPNDRFFAVRPEGSVSTLKIQRTERGDSAVYLCASSHSPSTNTGELFFGEGSRLTVL.

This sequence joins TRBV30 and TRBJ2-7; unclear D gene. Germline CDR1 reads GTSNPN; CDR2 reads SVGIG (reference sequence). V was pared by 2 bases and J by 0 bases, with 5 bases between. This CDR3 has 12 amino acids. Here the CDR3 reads CAWSPYSYEQYF. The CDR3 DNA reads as TGTGCCTGGAGTCCTTACTCCTACGAGCAGTACTTC. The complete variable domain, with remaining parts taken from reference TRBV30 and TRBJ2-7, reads SQTIHQWPATLVQPVGSPLSLECTVEGTSNPNLYWYRQAAGRGLQLLFYSVGIGQISSEVPQNLSASRPQDRQFILSSKKLLLSDSGFYLCAWSPYSYEQYFGPGTRLTVT.

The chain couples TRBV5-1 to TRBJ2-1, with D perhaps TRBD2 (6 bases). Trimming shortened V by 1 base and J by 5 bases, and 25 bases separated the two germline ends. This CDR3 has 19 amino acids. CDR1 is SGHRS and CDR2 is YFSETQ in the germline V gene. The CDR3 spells CASSLSGGALNPSNNEQFF. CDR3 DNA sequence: TGCGCCAGCAGCTTGTCCGGAGGGGCCCTAAATCCCTCGAACAATGAGCAGTTCTTC.

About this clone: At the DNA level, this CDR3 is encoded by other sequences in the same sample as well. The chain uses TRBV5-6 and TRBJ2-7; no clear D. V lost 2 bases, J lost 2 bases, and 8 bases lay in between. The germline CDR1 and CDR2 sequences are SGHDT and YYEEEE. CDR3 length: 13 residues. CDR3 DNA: TGTGCCAGCAGCTTATTGCGGACCTACGAGCAGTACTTC. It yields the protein CASSLLRTYEQYF.

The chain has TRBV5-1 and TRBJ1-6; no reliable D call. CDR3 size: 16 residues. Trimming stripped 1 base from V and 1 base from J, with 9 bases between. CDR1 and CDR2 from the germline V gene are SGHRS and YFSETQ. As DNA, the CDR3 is TGCGCCAGCAGCTTGAAAGGGAGTTCCTATAATTCACCCCTCCACTTT. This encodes CASSLKGSSYNSPLHF.

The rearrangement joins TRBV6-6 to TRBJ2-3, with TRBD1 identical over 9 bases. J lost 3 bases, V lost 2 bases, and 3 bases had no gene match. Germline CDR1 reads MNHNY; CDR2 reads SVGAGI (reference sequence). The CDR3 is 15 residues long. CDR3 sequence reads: CASSYPGQGTDTQYF. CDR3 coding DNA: TGTGCCAGCAGTTACCCGGGACAGGGTACAGATACGCAGTATTTT.

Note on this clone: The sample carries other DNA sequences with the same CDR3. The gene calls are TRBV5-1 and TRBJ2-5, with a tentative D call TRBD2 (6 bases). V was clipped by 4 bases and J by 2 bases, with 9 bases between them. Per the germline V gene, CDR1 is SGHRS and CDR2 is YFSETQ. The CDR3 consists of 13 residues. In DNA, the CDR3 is TGCGCCAGCAGCGGCGGGGAGCAAGAGACCCAGTACTTC. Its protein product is CASSGGEQETQYF.

The CDR3 DNA follows: TGTGCCAGCAGCCGATGGACAGGCCTGAACACTGAAGCTTTCTTT. Protein: CASSRWTGLNTEAFF. This chain uses TRBV7-9 with TRBJ1-1; 7 bases align to TRBD1. The CDR3 runs to 15 residues. V was clipped by 5 bases and J by 0 bases; unmatched bases: 6. Per the germline V gene, CDR1 is SEHNR and CDR2 is FQNEAQ (reference sequence). The whole variable domain, remainder taken from reference TRBV7-9 and TRBJ1-1, is DTGVSQNPRHKITKRGQNVTFRCDPISEHNRLYWYRQTLGQGPEFLTYFQNEAQLEKSRLLSDRFSAERPKGSFSTLEIQRTEQGDSAMYLCASSRWTGLNTEAFFGQGTRLTVV.

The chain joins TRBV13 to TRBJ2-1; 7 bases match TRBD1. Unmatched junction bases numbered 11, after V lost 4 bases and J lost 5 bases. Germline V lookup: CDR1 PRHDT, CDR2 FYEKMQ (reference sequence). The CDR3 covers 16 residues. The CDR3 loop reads CASSSQSDRAHNEQFF. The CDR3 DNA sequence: TGTGCCAGCAGCTCCCAATCCGACAGGGCCCACAATGAGCAGTTCTTC.

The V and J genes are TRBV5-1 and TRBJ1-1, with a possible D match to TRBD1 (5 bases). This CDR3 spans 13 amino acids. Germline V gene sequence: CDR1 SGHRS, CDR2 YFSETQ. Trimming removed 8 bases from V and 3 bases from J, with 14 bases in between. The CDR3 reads CASQPPGDTEAFF. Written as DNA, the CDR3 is TGCGCCAGTCAACCTCCGGGGGACACTGAAGCTTTCTTT.

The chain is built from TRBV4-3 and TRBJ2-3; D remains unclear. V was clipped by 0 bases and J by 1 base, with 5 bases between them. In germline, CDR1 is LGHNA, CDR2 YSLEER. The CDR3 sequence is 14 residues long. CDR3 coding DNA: TGCGCCAGCAGCCAAGATAAGGGCACAGATACGCAGTATTTT. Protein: CASSQDKGTDTQYF.

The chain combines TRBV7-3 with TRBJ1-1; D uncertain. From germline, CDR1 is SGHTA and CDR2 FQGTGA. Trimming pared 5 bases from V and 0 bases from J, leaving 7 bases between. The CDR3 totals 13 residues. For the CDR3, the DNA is TGTGCCAGCAGCCGGGGAATGAACACTGAAGCTTTCTTT. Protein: CASSRGMNTEAFF.

This CDR3 is CASSVLGFPGELFF. CDR3 DNA sequence: TGTGCCAGCAGCGTACTAGGGTTTCCCGGGGAGCTGTTTTTT. The chain carries TRBV9 and TRBJ2-2; D uncertain. Germline V gene sequence: CDR1 SGDLS, CDR2 YYNGEE. CDR3 length: 14 residues. V was pared by 1 base and J by 6 bases, with 10 bases between. Complete variable domain (other parts from reference TRBV9 and TRBJ2-2): DSGVTQTPKHLITATGQRVTLRCSPRSGDLSVYWYQQSLDQGLQFLIQYYNGEERAKGNILERFSAQQFPDLHSELNLSSLELGDSALYFCASSVLGFPGELFFGEGSRLTVL.

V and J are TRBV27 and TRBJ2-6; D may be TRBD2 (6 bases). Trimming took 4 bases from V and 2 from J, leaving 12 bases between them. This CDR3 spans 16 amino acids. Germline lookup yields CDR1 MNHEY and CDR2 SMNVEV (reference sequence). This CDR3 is CASSSLGEAGANVLTF. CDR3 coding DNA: TGTGCCAGCAGTTCACTAGGGGAGGCTGGGGCCAACGTCCTGACTTTC.

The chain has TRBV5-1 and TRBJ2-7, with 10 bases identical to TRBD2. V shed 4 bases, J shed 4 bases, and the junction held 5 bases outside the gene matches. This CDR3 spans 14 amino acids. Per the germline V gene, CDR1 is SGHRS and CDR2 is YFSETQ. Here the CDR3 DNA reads TGCGCCAGCAGCATCGGGACTAGCGCTTACGAGCAGTACTTC. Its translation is CASSIGTSAYEQYF.

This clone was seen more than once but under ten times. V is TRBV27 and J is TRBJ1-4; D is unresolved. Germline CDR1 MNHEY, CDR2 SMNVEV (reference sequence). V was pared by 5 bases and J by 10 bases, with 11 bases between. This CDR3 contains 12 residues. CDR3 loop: CASSPLWGKLFF. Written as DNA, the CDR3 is TGTGCCAGCAGTCCTCTATGGGGAAAACTGTTTTTT.